This T cell receptor beta chain appears in the sequencing data of a study of shared clonotypes between healthy human individuals. Only in-frame clones appear in the TCRdb table, and some are missing; sequencing was by immunoSEQ multiplex PCR. The sample holds roughly 1,000,000 clones, around 82% seen once. Points from the study as a whole: Rarefaction gave evidence that sorted-subset sequencing remained incomplete despite large depth. Against clonotypes common to all four donors, non-shared ones had lower generation probabilities.

Concerning this clone: What it binds is unknown. This CDR3 is also generated by other DNA sequences in the sample.

This TCR derives from a man between 18 and 35 years old in good health. Some clones in this sample may be carry-over from other donors' samples. Sequencing used memory CD4+ T cells from PBMCs. The subset here: CD45RA-negative fraction.

The CDR3 is CSVDRNYGYTF. In DNA, the CDR3 is TGCAGCGTTGACAGGAACTATGGCTACACCTTC. V usage is TRBV29-1 and J usage is TRBJ1-2; D is undetermined. The CDR3 consists of 11 residues. Trimming removed 3 bases from V and 2 bases from J, with 4 bases in between. Germline loops: CDR1 SQVTM, CDR2 ANQGSEA.